This T cell receptor beta chain is from a study of blood T cell repertoires in COVID-19. Produced via immunoSEQ multiplex PCR; TCRdb's table is partial and in-frame only. The data show a few hundred thousand clones, around 91% seen once. CDR1 and CDR2 from the germline V gene are SGHRS and YFSETQ. The V end was cut by 0 bases, the J end by 1 base, with 8 bases between. The CDR3 sequence is 14 residues long. Specimen: peripheral blood. The sequence derives from a woman aged 60 to 75 with acute or convalescent COVID-19. V gene TRBV5-1 combines with J gene TRBJ2-7, with D possibly TRBD1 on 6 matching bases. The CDR3 region is CASSLAGASYEQYF. The CDR3 nucleotides are TGCGCCAGCAGCTTGGCAGGGGCTTCCTACGAGCAGTACTTC.